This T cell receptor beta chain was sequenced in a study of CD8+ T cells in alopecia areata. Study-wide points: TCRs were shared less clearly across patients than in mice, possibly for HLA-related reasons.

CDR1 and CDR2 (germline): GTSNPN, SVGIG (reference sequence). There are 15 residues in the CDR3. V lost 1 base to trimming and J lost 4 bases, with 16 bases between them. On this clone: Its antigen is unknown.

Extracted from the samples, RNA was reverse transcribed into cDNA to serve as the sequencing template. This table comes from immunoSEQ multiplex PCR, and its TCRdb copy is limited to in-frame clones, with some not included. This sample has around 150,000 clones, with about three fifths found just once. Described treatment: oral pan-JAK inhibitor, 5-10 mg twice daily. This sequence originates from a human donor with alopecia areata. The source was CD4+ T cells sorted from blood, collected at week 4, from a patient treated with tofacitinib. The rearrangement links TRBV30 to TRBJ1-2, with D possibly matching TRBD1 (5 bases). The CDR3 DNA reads TGTGCCTGGAGTGCCCAGAGGACACGATTCTATGGCTACACCTTC. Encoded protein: CAWSAQRTRFYGYTF.